Listed below are T cell receptor beta chains from one sample, sequenced in a study of blood T cell repertoires in COVID-19. TCRdb's table, derived via immunoSEQ multiplex PCR, lists solely in-frame clones and lacks some. The repertoire holds hundreds of thousands of clones, approximately 88% seen once, with 3% in the top ten. The material sequenced was peripheral blood. The receptors derive from a woman aged 25-40 years with COVID-19, enrolled during active disease. Both conserved end residues are part of each CDR3. D genes are given only for firm matches. Only part of the rows carry a size: once, few, many, or a class if the clone is expanded.

cdr3_length: 16
d_call: TRBD2
v_call: TRBV13
j_call: TRBJ2-2
clone_size: once
cdr3_nt: TGTGCCAGCAGCTCGACTTCGGGGGGGACCACCGGGGAGCTGTTTTTT
cdr3_aa: CASSSTSGGTTGELFF

cdr3_length: 17
d_call: TRBD1
v_call: TRBV24-1
j_call: TRBJ2-3
clone_size: .
cdr3_nt: TGTGCCACCAGTGATTTGGGGGACAGGGTTAGCACAGATACGCAGTATTTT
cdr3_aa: CATSDLGDRVSTDTQYF

cdr3_length: 15
d_call: TRBD2
v_call: TRBV6-2/TRBV6-3
j_call: TRBJ2-1
clone_size: .
cdr3_nt: TGTGCCAGCAGTGTTAGCGGGAGCGCCCACAATGAGCAGTTCTTC
cdr3_aa: CASSVSGSAHNEQFF

cdr3_length: 13
d_call: .
v_call: TRBV9
j_call: TRBJ1-2
clone_size: .
cdr3_nt: TGTGCCAGCAGCGCGAGAGGGGGCTATGGCTACACCTTC
cdr3_aa: CASSARGGYGYTF

cdr3_length: 13
d_call: TRBD2
v_call: TRBV19
j_call: TRBJ2-5
clone_size: .
cdr3_nt: TGTGCCAGTAGTGGGGGGGTTGGGGAGACCCAGTACTTC
cdr3_aa: CASSGGVGETQYF

cdr3_length: 16
d_call: TRBD1
v_call: TRBV4-2
j_call: TRBJ2-2
clone_size: .
cdr3_nt: TGTGCCAGCAGCCGCGATCGACAGGGGAACACCGGGGAGCTGTTTTTT
cdr3_aa: CASSRDRQGNTGELFF

cdr3_length: 13
d_call: .
v_call: TRBV19
j_call: TRBJ2-5
clone_size: .
cdr3_nt: TGTGCCAGTAGTATAGACCAGATGGAGACCCAGTACTTC
cdr3_aa: CASSIDQMETQYF

cdr3_length: 16
d_call: TRBD1
v_call: TRBV27
j_call: TRBJ1-4
clone_size: .
cdr3_nt: TGTGCCAGCACCACGAGACAGGGGGGAACTAATGAAAAACTGTTTTTT
cdr3_aa: CASTTRQGGTNEKLFF

cdr3_length: 11
d_call: .
v_call: TRBV2
j_call: TRBJ2-7
clone_size: .
cdr3_nt: TGTGCCAGCAGCGACTACTACGAGCAGTACTTC
cdr3_aa: CASSDYYEQYF

cdr3_length: 16
d_call: .
v_call: TRBV5-1
j_call: TRBJ2-2
clone_size: .
cdr3_nt: TGCGCCAGCAGCCAGGACACACCCATGAACACCGGGGAGCTGTTTTTT
cdr3_aa: CASSQDTPMNTGELFF

cdr3_length: 18
d_call: TRBD2
v_call: TRBV4-2
j_call: TRBJ2-3
clone_size: .
cdr3_nt: TGTGCCAGCAGCCAAGCCGCGTGGGCTAGCGGGAACACAGATACGCAGTATTTT
cdr3_aa: CASSQAAWASGNTDTQYF

cdr3_length: 11
d_call: .
v_call: TRBV21-1
j_call: TRBJ2-2
clone_size: .
cdr3_nt: TGTGCCAGCACCCGCACCGGGGAGCTGTTTTTT
cdr3_aa: CASTRTGELFF

cdr3_length: 14
d_call: TRBD1
v_call: TRBV4-3
j_call: TRBJ1-6
clone_size: .
cdr3_nt: TGCGCCAGCAGCCAAGCCAGGGGGAGCTCACCCCTCCACTTT
cdr3_aa: CASSQARGSSPLHF

cdr3_length: 15
d_call: .
v_call: TRBV19
j_call: TRBJ1-5
clone_size: .
cdr3_nt: TGTGCCAGTCCGGGACACCCCCGACTCGGTCAGCCCCAGCATTTT
cdr3_aa: CASPGHPRLGQPQHF